This TCR beta chain was identified in a study of T cell changes during pregnancy in multiple sclerosis. Measured with immunoSEQ multiplex PCR; TCRdb has only the in-frame clones, and not every one. The data show tens of thousands of clones, with around 88% seen just once and 0.7% to 0.75% held by the top ten. The CDR3 has 14 amino acids. Trimming at V came to 6 bases and at J to 4 bases, leaving 7 bases not matched to a gene. The germline V gene encodes CDR1 SNHLY and CDR2 FYNNEI. The chain couples TRBV2 to TRBJ1-2, with 8 bases fitting TRBD1. The origin of this receptor is a female donor in good health, enrolled as a control in a pregnancy study. Sequencing used CD4+ T cells from peripheral blood mononuclear cells, obtained in the first trimester of pregnancy. Written as DNA, the CDR3 is TGTGCCAGCAGCGCCGGACAGGGCGTCTATGGCTACACCTTC. Amino acid sequence: CASSAGQGVYGYTF.